A selection of T cell receptor beta chains follows, all from one sample in a study of shared clonotypes between healthy human individuals. Using immunoSEQ multiplex PCR, the repertoire was profiled, and TCRdb retains in-frame clones only, with some absent. Among around 1.4 million clones listed, just under 99% were seen once. Sequencing was carried out using naive CD4+ T cells sorted from blood. The receptors derive from a man aged 30-40 years in good health. CDR3s include the opening cysteine and the closing phenylalanine or tryptophan. The D gene is left open where the match is weak. The size entry is marked missing in some rows and otherwise reads once, few, many or a size class.

D gene,V gene,clone size,J gene,CDR3 DNA,CDR3 protein
.,TRBV21-1,.,TRBJ2-7,TGTGCCAGCAGCAAGCCCCTGAACTACTCCTACGAGCAGTACTTC,CASSKPLNYSYEQYF
TRBD2,TRBV5-1,.,TRBJ2-2,TGCGCCAGCAGCTTCGGGCTAGCGGGAGAGTCCACCGGGGAGCTGTTTTTT,CASSFGLAGESTGELFF
.,TRBV15,.,TRBJ1-2,TGTGCCACCAGCAGTGTCCAGGTTTCCTATGGCTACACCTTC,CATSSVQVSYGYTF
TRBD2,TRBV7-9,.,TRBJ2-7,TGTGCCAGCAGCTTAGTTGGCGGGAGAAAAGACGAGCAGTACTTC,CASSLVGGRKDEQYF
TRBD1,TRBV7-3,.,TRBJ2-3,TGTGCCAGCAGCTTAACACAGGGGCGGTACGGCACAGATACGCAGTATTTT,CASSLTQGRYGTDTQYF
TRBD1,TRBV10-3,.,TRBJ1-1,TGTGCCACCATGCGAGGACAGGGGGCAAATACGAACACTGAAGCTTTCTTT,CATMRGQGANTNTEAFF
.,TRBV29-1,.,TRBJ1-1,TGCAGCGTTGGTTTGATGAACACTGAAGCTTTCTTT,CSVGLMNTEAFF
.,TRBV9,.,TRBJ2-7,TGTGCCAGCAGCGTATCTAGCGCCAACTACGAGCAGTACTTC,CASSVSSANYEQYF
TRBD1,TRBV18,.,TRBJ2-7,TGTGCCAGCTCACCCTCCGGGACAGGGAGCTCCTACGAGCAGTACTTC,CASSPSGTGSSYEQYF
.,TRBV7-9,.,TRBJ2-1,TGTGCCAGCAGCCGACGGGAATATGGGCAAAACAATGAGCAGTTCTTC,CASSRREYGQNNEQFF
TRBD1,TRBV7-9,once,TRBJ2-5,TGTGCCAGCAGCGCGAGGACAGGGAGGCCGCTTTTAGAGACCCAGTACTTC,CASSARTGRPLLETQYF
TRBD1,TRBV5-4,.,TRBJ2-7,TGTGCCAGCAGCCCAACGACAGGGAAGTCCTACGAGCAGTACTTC,CASSPTTGKSYEQYF
TRBD1,TRBV4-1,.,TRBJ2-1,TGCGCCAGCAGCCGAGTGTGGGACAGGGCTGGCGATGAGCAGTTCTTC,CASSRVWDRAGDEQFF
.,TRBV9,.,TRBJ1-5,TGTGCCAGCAGCGTAGATGGCCGCTATCAGCCCCAGCATTTT,CASSVDGRYQPQHF
.,TRBV6-6,.,TRBJ2-7,TGTGCCAGCAGTTACTCTTCGGGTCGCCCCGGCTACGAGCAGTACTTC,CASSYSSGRPGYEQYF
.,TRBV15,.,TRBJ2-7,TGTGCCACCAGCAGAGATCTGCACAGCTACGAGCAGTACTTC,CATSRDLHSYEQYF
TRBD1,TRBV5-1,.,TRBJ2-2,TGCGCCAGCAGCTTTTTGTCCGGGACAGGGGTCAACACCGGGGAGCTGTTTTTT,CASSFLSGTGVNTGELFF
TRBD1,TRBV6-6,.,TRBJ2-1,TGTGCCAGCAGTTACGCAACCGGGACAGCCTTCAATGAGCAGTTCTTC,CASSYATGTAFNEQFF
.,TRBV5-1,once,TRBJ2-3,TGCGCCAGCAGCCCCGAAGACAGGATGGATACGCAGTATTTT,CASSPEDRMDTQYF